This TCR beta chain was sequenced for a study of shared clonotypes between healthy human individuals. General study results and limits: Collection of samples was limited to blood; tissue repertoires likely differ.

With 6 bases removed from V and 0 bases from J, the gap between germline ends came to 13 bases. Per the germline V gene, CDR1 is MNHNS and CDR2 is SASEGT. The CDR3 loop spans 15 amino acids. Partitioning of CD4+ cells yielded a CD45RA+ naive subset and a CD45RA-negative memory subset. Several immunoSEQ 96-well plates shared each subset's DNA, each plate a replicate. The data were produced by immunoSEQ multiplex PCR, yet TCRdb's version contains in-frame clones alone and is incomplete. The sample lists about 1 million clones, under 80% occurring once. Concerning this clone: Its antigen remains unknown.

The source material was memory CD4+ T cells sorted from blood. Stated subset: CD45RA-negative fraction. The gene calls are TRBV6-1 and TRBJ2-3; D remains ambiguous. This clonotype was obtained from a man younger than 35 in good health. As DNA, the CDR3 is TGTGCCAGCAGGAGTCGAGTTACTAGCACAGATACGCAGTATTTT. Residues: CASRSRVTSTDTQYF.